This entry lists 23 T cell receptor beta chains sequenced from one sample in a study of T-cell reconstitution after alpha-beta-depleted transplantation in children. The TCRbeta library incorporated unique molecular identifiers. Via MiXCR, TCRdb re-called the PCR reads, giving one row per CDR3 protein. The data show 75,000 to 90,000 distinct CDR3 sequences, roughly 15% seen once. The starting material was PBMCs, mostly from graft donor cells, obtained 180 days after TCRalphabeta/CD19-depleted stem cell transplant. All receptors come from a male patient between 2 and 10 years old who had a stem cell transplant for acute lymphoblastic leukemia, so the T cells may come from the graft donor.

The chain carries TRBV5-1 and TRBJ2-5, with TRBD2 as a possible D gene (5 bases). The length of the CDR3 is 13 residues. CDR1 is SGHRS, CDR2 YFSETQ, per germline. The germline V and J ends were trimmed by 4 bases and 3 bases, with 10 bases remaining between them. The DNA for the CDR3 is TGCGCCAGCAGCCTGCGGACTGAAGAGACCCAGTACTTC. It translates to CASSLRTEETQYF.

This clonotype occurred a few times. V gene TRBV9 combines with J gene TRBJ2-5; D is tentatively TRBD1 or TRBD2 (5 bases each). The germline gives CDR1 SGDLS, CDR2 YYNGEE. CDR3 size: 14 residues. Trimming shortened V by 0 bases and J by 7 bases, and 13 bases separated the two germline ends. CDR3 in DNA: TGTGCCAGCAGCGTAGCGCTAGAGGGGAGGACCCAGTACTTC. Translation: CASSVALEGRTQYF. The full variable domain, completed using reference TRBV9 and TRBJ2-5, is DSGVTQTPKHLITATGQRVTLRCSPRSGDLSVYWYQQSLDQGLQFLIQYYNGEERAKGNILERFSAQQFPDLHSELNLSSLELGDSALYFCASSVALEGRTQYFGPGTRLLVL.

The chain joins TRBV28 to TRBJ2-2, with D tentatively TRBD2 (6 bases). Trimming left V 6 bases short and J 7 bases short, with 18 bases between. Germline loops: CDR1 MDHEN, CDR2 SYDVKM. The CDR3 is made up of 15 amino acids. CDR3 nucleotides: TGTGCCAGCAGCCTCCTCGGAGGGCAAGGCGGGGAGCTGTTTTTT. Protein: CASSLLGGQGGELFF.

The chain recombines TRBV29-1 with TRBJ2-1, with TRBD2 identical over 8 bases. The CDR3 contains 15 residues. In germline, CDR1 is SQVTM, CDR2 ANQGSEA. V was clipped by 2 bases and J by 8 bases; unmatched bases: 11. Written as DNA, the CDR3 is TGCAGCGTTGAAATCTGGACTAGCCGGGGTTATGAGCAGTTCTTC. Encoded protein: CSVEIWTSRGYEQFF.

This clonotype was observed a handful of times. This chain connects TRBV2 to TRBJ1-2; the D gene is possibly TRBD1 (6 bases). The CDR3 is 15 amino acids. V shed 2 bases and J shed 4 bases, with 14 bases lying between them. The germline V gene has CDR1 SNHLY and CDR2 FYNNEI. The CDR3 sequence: CASSEFWGASYGYTF. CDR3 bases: TGTGCCAGCAGTGAATTTTGGGGGGCGAGCTATGGCTACACCTTC.

CDR3 residues: CASSRPGLAWTYEQYF. The CDR3 region has the DNA TGTGCCAGCAGCCGCCCGGGACTAGCGTGGACCTACGAGCAGTACTTC. The chain couples TRBV28 to TRBJ2-7; the match to TRBD2 covers 10 bases. The junction had 10 bases not matched to a gene; V was cut back by 6 bases and J by 2 bases. Germline CDR1 MDHEN, CDR2 SYDVKM. This CDR3 has 16 residues.

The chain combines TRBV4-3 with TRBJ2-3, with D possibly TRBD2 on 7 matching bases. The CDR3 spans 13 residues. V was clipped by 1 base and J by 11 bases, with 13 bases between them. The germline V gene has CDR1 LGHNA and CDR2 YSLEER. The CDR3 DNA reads TGCGCCAGCAGCCAAGGTGGCGGGGGCCAGCAGTATTTT. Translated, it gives CASSQGGGGQQYF.

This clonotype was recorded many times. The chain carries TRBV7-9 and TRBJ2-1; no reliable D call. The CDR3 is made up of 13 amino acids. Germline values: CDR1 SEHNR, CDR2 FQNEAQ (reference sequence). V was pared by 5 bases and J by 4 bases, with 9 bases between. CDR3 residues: CASSLGQYNEQFF. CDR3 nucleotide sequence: TGTGCCAGCAGCCTGGGCCAGTACAATGAGCAGTTCTTC.

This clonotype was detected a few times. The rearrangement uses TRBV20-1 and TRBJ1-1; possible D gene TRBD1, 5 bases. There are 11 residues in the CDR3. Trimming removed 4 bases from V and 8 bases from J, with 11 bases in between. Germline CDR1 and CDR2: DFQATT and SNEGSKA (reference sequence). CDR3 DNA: TGCAGTGCTAAAAGGTGGGACGAAGCTTTCTTT. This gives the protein CSAKRWDEAFF.

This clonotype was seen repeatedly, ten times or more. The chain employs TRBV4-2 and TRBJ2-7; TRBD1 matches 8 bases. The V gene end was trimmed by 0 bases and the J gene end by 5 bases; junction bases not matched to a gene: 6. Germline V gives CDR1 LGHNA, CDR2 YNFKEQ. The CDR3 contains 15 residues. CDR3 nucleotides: TGTGCCAGCAGCCAAGAAGCCAGGGGGCGTCACGAGCAGTACTTC. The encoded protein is CASSQEARGRHEQYF.

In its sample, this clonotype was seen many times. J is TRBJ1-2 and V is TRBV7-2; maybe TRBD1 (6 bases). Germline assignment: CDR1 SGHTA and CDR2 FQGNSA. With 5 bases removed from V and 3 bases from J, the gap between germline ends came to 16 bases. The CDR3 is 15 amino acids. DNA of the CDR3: TGTGCCAGCAGCGCCCAAACAGGGACGCACTATGGCTACACCTTC. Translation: CASSAQTGTHYGYTF.

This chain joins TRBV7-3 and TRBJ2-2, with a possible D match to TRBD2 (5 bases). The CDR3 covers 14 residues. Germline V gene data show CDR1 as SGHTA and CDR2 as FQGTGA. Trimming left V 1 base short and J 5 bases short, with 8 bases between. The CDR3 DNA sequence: TGTGCCAGCAGCTTAAGAGGAGGAACCGGGGAGCTGTTTTTT. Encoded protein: CASSLRGGTGELFF.

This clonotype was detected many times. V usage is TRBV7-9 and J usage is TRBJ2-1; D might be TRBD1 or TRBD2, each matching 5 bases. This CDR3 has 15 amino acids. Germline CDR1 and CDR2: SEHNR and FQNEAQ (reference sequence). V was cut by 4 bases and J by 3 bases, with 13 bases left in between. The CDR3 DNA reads TGTGCCAGCAGCTCCCGGGACGATTTCTACAATGAGCAGTTCTTC. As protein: CASSSRDDFYNEQFF.

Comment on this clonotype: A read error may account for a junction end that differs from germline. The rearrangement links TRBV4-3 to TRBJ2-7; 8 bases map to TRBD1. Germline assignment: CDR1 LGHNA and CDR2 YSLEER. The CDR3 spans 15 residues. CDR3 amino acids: CASSPFWTGPYELYF. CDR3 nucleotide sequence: TGCGCCAGCAGCCCGTTCTGGACAGGGCCATACGAGCTGTACTTC.

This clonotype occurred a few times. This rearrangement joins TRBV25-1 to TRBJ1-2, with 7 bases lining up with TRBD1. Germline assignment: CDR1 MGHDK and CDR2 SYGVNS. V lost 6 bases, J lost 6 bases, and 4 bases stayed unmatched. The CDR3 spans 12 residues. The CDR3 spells CASSMTGNGYTF. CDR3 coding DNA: TGTGCCAGCAGCATGACAGGGAATGGCTACACCTTC.

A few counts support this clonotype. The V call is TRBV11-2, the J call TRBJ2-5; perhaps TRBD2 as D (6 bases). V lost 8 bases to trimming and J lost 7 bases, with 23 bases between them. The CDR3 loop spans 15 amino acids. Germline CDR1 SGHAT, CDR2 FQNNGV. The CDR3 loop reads CASGDPLAETGTQYF. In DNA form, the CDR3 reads TGTGCCAGCGGCGACCCACTAGCTGAGACGGGGACCCAGTACTTC.

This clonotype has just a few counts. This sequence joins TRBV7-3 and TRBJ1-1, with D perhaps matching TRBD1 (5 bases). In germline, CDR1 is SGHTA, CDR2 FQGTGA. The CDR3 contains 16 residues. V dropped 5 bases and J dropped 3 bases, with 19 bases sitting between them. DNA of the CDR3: TGTGCCAGCAGCCCGAACCCAGGGCCCCGGGACACTGAAGCTTTCTTT. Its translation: CASSPNPGPRDTEAFF.

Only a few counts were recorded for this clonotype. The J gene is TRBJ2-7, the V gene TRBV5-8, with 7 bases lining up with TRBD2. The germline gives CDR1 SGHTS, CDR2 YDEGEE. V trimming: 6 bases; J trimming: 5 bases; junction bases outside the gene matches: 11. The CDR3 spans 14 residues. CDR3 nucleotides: TGTGCCAGCACTCTCGGGGGGTCGGGAAACGAGCAGTACTTC. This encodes CASTLGGSGNEQYF.

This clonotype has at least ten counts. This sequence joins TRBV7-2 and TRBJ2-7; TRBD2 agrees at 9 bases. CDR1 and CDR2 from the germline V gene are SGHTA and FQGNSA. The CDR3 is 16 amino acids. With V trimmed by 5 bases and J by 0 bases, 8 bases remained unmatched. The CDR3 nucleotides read TGTGCCAGCAGCCCACACCTAGCGGGGCCCTCCTACGAGCAGTACTTC. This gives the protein CASSPHLAGPSYEQYF.

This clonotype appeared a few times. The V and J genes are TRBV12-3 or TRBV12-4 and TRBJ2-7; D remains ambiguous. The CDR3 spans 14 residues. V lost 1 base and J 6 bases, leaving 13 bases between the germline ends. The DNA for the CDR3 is TGTGCCAGCAGTTTAGGGCTCAAGTTTGGCGAGCAGTACTTC. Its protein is CASSLGLKFGEQYF.

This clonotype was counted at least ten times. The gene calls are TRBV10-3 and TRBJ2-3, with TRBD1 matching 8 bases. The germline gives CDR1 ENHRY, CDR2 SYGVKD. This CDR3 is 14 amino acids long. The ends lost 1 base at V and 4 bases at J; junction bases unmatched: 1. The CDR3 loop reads CAISEWTGSDTQYF. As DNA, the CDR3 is TGTGCCATCAGTGAGTGGACAGGGTCAGATACGCAGTATTTT.

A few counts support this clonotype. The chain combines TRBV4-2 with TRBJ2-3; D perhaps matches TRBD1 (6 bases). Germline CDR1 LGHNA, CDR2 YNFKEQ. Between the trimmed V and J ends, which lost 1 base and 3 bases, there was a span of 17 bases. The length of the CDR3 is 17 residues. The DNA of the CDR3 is TGTGCCAGCAGCCAAGCCCAGCCAGGGGTGAGGACAGATACGCAGTATTTT. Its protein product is CASSQAQPGVRTDTQYF.

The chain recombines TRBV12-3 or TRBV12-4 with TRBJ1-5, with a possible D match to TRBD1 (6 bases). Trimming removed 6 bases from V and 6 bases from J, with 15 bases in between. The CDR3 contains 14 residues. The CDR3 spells CASRGQGLGQPQHF. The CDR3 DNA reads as TGTGCCAGCAGGGGACAAGGCTTAGGTCAGCCCCAGCATTTT.